This T cell receptor beta chain was identified in a study of CD8+CD57+ T cells in acquired aplastic anemia. Study summary: Mean DNA quantity obtained from sorted CD4+ and CD8+ cells was around 3.2 ug.

Whole-study findings and limits: Common to patients and controls were approximately 30 CD8+ CDR3 sequences. Between patients and controls, CD8+ Simpson's diversity did not vary significantly.

CD8+CD57+ cell expansion had been shown by flow cytometry in patients chosen for sequencing. There were no patients without severe acquired aplastic anemia. With respect to this clonotype: Its matching antigen is unknown.

The template for TCR beta VDJ and CDR3 sequence profiling was genomic DNA. In TCRdb, the reads were re-called with MiXCR into one record per CDR3 protein. The sample has roughly 170,000 distinct CDR3 sequences, around 50% seen once. V lost 11 bases, J lost 6 bases, and 19 bases lay in between. There are 13 residues in the CDR3. Germline assignment: CDR1 SNHLY and CDR2 FYNNEI. The receptor's source is a human donor with aplastic anemia. Sequenced sample: sorted CD4+, CD8+, or CD8+CD57+ T cells (not recorded which) from PBMCs. This sequence joins TRBV2 and TRBJ1-2; D uncertain. The CDR3, as DNA: TGTGCCCCAATCGTCGCCAGGTTGAATGGCTACACCTTC. Translation: CAPIVARLNGYTF. The whole variable domain, filled in from reference TRBV2 and TRBJ1-2, reads EPEVTQTPSHQVTQMGQEVILRCVPISNHLYFYWYRQILGQKVEFLVSFYNNEISEKSEIFDDQFSVERPDGSNFTLKIRSTKLEDSAMYFCAPIVARLNGYTFGSGTRLTVV.